A single sample gave rise to the 17 T cell receptor beta chains below, sequenced in a study of T cells after somatic rescue of genetic block. The repertoire was sequenced with immunoSEQ multiplex PCR; TCRdb's copy has only in-frame clones and lacks some. The repertoire holds 14,000 to 15,000 clones, with approximately 72% as singletons. Sequences were obtained from peripheral blood mononuclear cells (PBMCs). These receptor sequences come from a boy under 18.

V is TRBV2 and J is TRBJ1-2; the match to TRBD1 covers 8 bases. Germline-derived CDR1 and CDR2 are SNHLY and FYNNEI. J was trimmed by 6 bases and V by 9 bases; bases with no gene match: 6. The CDR3 length is 12 residues. The CDR3 region is CARGDRGNGYTF. The CDR3 nucleotides read TGTGCCAGAGGAGACAGGGGAAATGGCTACACCTTC.

J is TRBJ2-7 and V is TRBV27; D not certain. The V gene lost 2 bases and the J gene lost 4 bases, with 9 bases spanning the gap. This CDR3 comprises 13 residues. Germline lookup yields CDR1 MNHEY and CDR2 SMNVEV (reference sequence). CDR3 residues: CASSLRALYEQYF. In nucleotides, the CDR3 is TGTGCCAGCAGTTTAAGGGCCCTATACGAGCAGTACTTC.

The V call is TRBV4-2, the J call TRBJ2-7; no clear D gene. Germline assignment: CDR1 LGHNA and CDR2 YNFKEQ. With 3 bases removed from V and 0 bases from J, the gap between germline ends came to 9 bases. The CDR3 consists of 14 residues. Here the CDR3 reads CASSQGRSSYEQYF. The CDR3 nucleotides are TGTGCCAGCAGCCAGGGCAGGAGCTCCTACGAGCAGTACTTC.

The chain employs TRBV19 and TRBJ2-4; a possible D gene is TRBD1 (6 bases). Trimming pared 4 bases from V and 0 bases from J, leaving 10 bases between. CDR1 is LNHDA, CDR2 SQIVND, per germline (reference sequence). This CDR3 contains 15 residues. The CDR3 spells CASSKDRLAKNIQYF. The DNA for the CDR3 is TGTGCCAGTAGTAAGGACAGATTAGCCAAAAACATTCAGTACTTC.

This chain joins TRBV9 and TRBJ2-5; 9 bases are a match to TRBD2. Germline CDR1 reads SGDLS; CDR2 reads YYNGEE. V lost 3 bases, J lost 4 bases, and 1 base stayed unmatched. The CDR3 consists of 13 residues. CDR3 amino acids: CASSELAGETQYF. CDR3 nucleotide sequence: TGTGCCAGCAGCGAACTAGCGGGAGAGACCCAGTACTTC.

The V call is TRBV7-9, the J call TRBJ1-2; no definite D call. Trimming shortened V by 6 bases and J by 0 bases, and 11 bases separated the two germline ends. The CDR3 is 14 residues long. The V gene's germline CDR1 is SEHNR and CDR2 FQNEAQ (reference sequence). CDR3 bases: TGTGCCAGCAGTTACGGGGTTCCTAACTATGGCTACACCTTC. As protein: CASSYGVPNYGYTF.

A few counts support this clone. CDR3 region: CASSPGSLGPQHF. In DNA form, the CDR3 reads TGTGCCAGCTCACCAGGGAGCCTCGGGCCCCAGCATTTT. The chain carries TRBV18 and TRBJ1-5; D is unclear. This CDR3 comprises 13 residues. Germline V gives CDR1 KGHSH, CDR2 LQKENI. The V and J ends lost 2 bases and 9 bases respectively, with 11 bases between them.

This clone was seen more than once but under ten times. The chain is built from TRBV14 and TRBJ2-7; possibly TRBD2 for D (5 bases). V lost 4 bases to trimming and J lost 0 bases, with 7 bases between them. Germline lookup yields CDR1 SGHDN and CDR2 FVKESK. This CDR3 has 13 amino acids. CDR3: CASSRGLSYEQYF. CDR3 bases: TGTGCCAGCAGCCGAGGACTCTCCTACGAGCAGTACTTC.

Comment on this clone: At one boundary the junction diverges from the germline segment, which might be a read error. This specimen includes other DNA sequences encoding the same CDR3. The chain recombines TRBV10-3 with TRBJ2-3, with D possibly TRBD2 on 6 matching bases. Germline CDR1 ENHRY, CDR2 SYGVKD. The CDR3 length is 15 residues. The CDR3 nucleotides are TGCGCCATCAGTGGGGACTCGCCTAGCACAGATACGCAGTATTTT. This sequence encodes CAISGDSPSTDTQYF.

V gene TRBV27 combines with J gene TRBJ2-7, with D perhaps TRBD1 or TRBD2 (5 bases each). The CDR3 has 16 residues. The germline gives CDR1 MNHEY, CDR2 SMNVEV (reference sequence). Trimming stripped 5 bases from V and 2 bases from J, with 19 bases between. The CDR3 nucleotides read TGTGCCAGCAGTCCCCTTGGGGGAATTAGGGCCTACGAGCAGTACTTC. It translates to CASSPLGGIRAYEQYF.

The chain has TRBV7-9 and TRBJ2-3; D not resolved. In germline, CDR1 is SEHNR, CDR2 FQNEAQ (reference sequence). CDR3 length: 11 residues. V lost 3 bases to trimming and J lost 2 bases, with 0 bases between them. The CDR3 reads CASSFTDTQYF. As DNA, the CDR3 is TGTGCCAGCAGCTTCACAGATACGCAGTATTTT.

This clone was found once. The rearrangement uses TRBV29-1 and TRBJ1-2; 7 bases line up with TRBD1. Germline-derived CDR1 and CDR2 are SQVTM and ANQGSEA. The CDR3 has 14 amino acids. With 4 bases clipped from V and 1 base from J, the junction kept 6 bases outside the gene matches. The CDR3, as DNA: TGCAGCGTTGGGGGGGCAGGGGGTAACTATGGCTACACCTTC. It is translated as CSVGGAGGNYGYTF.

This clone was picked up a small number of times. J is TRBJ2-7 and V is TRBV14, with a weak D call TRBD1 (5 bases). V lost 0 bases, J lost 12 bases, and 15 bases lay in between. Germline V lookup: CDR1 SGHDN, CDR2 FVKESK. This CDR3 has 13 amino acids. The CDR3, as DNA: TGTGCCAGCAGCCAAGATCTAAGGGCAGGGTCGTACTTC. Translating it yields CASSQDLRAGSYF.

The genes are TRBV9 and TRBJ2-3, with TRBD2 matching 7 bases. The CDR3 is 16 amino acids. The germline CDR1 and CDR2 sequences are SGDLS and YYNGEE. Germline trimming cut 1 base from V and 2 bases from J; bases unmatched to any gene: 7. CDR3 amino acids: CASSVTPSGATDTQYF. The DNA of the CDR3 is TGTGCCAGCAGCGTAACCCCCAGCGGGGCCACAGATACGCAGTATTTT.

The chain combines TRBV2 with TRBJ2-7, with D possibly matching TRBD1 (5 bases). The germline V gene encodes CDR1 SNHLY and CDR2 FYNNEI. The CDR3 consists of 16 residues. Trimming took off 0 bases at V and 4 bases at J, with 16 bases between the two ends. Written as DNA, the CDR3 is TGTGCCAGCAGTGAAGCGACAGCACTATTTTATTACGAGCAGTACTTC. This encodes CASSEATALFYYEQYF.

This clone was seen more than once but under ten times. The chain joins TRBV14 to TRBJ2-1; no firm D call. Between the trimmed V and J ends, which lost 0 bases and 0 bases, there was a span of 9 bases. Germline V gene data show CDR1 as SGHDN and CDR2 as FVKESK. The CDR3 has 16 amino acids. CDR3 residues: CASSQDWDSSYNEQFF. As DNA, the CDR3 is TGTGCCAGCAGCCAAGATTGGGATAGCTCCTACAATGAGCAGTTCTTC. The entire variable domain, with the rest obtained from reference TRBV14 and TRBJ2-1, is as follows: EAGVTQFPSHSVIEKGQTVTLRCDPISGHDNLYWYRRVMGKEIKFLLHFVKESKQDESGMPNNRFLAERTGGTYSTLKVQPAELEDSGVYFCASSQDWDSSYNEQFFGPGTRLTVL.

V and J are TRBV4-2 and TRBJ2-5, with D perhaps matching TRBD1 (5 bases). Germline CDR1 LGHNA, CDR2 YNFKEQ. The CDR3 spans 15 residues. Trimming pared 5 bases from V and 3 bases from J, leaving 16 bases between. The CDR3 spells CASSKRGSTEETQYF. CDR3 DNA: TGTGCCAGCAGCAAAAGGGGCTCTACTGAAGAGACCCAGTACTTC.